A selection of T cell receptor beta chains follows, all from one sample in a study of T cell responses to AZD1222 COVID-19 vaccine. Assay used: immunoSEQ multiplex PCR; TCRdb lists only in-frame clones, some missing. The data show around 75,000 clones, about 91% seen once. The sample consisted of peripheral blood, taken 28 days after the second dose of the MenACWY control vaccine. These receptors came from an adult who received the MenACWY meningococcal vaccine as a control. CDR3s include the opening cysteine and the closing phenylalanine or tryptophan. The D gene is left open where the match is weak. Clone size is given for some rows only: seen once, a few or many times, or a class if the clone is expanded.

D gene	V gene	clone size	J gene	CDR3 protein	CDR3 DNA
NA	TRBV6-6	NA	TRBJ2-5	CASSLDGETQYF	TGTGCCAGCAGCCTTGACGGAGAGACCCAGTACTTC
TRBD2	TRBV27	once	TRBJ2-4	CASRRGTSSPQYF	TGTGCCAGCAGGCGGGGGACTAGCTCCCCCCAGTACTTC
NA	TRBV4-1	NA	TRBJ1-5	CASSQEQSQPQHF	TGCGCCAGCAGCCAAGAACAATCTCAGCCCCAGCATTTT
NA	TRBV6-5	NA	TRBJ1-2	CASRSLQLNYGYTF	TGTGCCAGCCGGAGTTTACAGTTAAACTATGGCTACACCTTC
NA	TRBV30	NA	TRBJ1-5	CAWSEQPNQPQHF	TGTGCCTGGAGCGAACAGCCCAATCAGCCCCAGCATTTT
NA	TRBV3-1/TRBV3-2	NA	TRBJ2-3	CASSHPGGLKDTQYF	TGTGCCAGCAGCCACCCGGGGGGCCTCAAGGATACGCAGTATTTT
NA	TRBV7-8	few	TRBJ2-6	CASSLGQAGANVLTF	TGTGCCAGCAGCTTAGGACAGGCTGGGGCCAACGTCCTGACTTTC
NA	TRBV28	NA	TRBJ1-3	CASSLDPSAGNTIYF	TGTGCCAGCAGTTTAGACCCGTCGGCTGGAAACACCATATATTTT
NA	TRBV30	NA	TRBJ1-2	CAWSVREGLGYTF	TGTGCCTGGAGTGTACGGGAAGGGCTTGGCTACACCTTC
NA	TRBV4-1	once	TRBJ1-5	CASSQDTGEQPQHF	TGCGCCAGCAGCCAAGATACCGGGGAGCAGCCCCAGCATTTT
TRBD1	TRBV5-4	NA	TRBJ1-2	CASSYDRGNYGYTF	TGTGCCAGCAGCTACGACAGGGGGAACTATGGCTACACCTTC
NA	TRBV5-4	NA	TRBJ2-6	CASSWTGANVLTF	TGTGCCAGCAGCTGGACTGGGGCCAACGTCCTGACTTTC
NA	TRBV29-1	NA	TRBJ2-6	CSVGQAGANVLTF	TGCAGCGTTGGACAGGCCGGGGCCAACGTCCTGACTTTC
TRBD1	TRBV19	NA	TRBJ2-7	CASSYQGAMNIYEQYF	TGTGCCAGTAGTTACCAGGGGGCAATGAACATCTACGAGCAGTACTTC
TRBD2	TRBV6-5	NA	TRBJ2-1	CASRETSGGYNEQFF	TGTGCCAGCAGGGAGACTAGCGGGGGGTACAATGAGCAGTTCTTC
NA	TRBV28	once	TRBJ1-4	CASSPWGSSNEKLFF	TGTGCCAGCTCCCCATGGGGTTCATCTAATGAAAAACTGTTTTTT
NA	TRBV6-5	NA	TRBJ1-1	CASSLGQWNTEAFF	TGTGCCAGCAGCCTTGGGCAATGGAACACTGAAGCTTTCTTT
TRBD2	TRBV18	NA	TRBJ2-1	CASRGRTSGTYNEQFF	TGTGCCAGCCGGGGGCGGACTAGCGGTACCTACAATGAGCAGTTCTTC
TRBD2	TRBV7-8	NA	TRBJ2-3	CASSPRGGGDTQYF	TGTGCCAGCAGCCCAAGAGGCGGGGGGGATACGCAGTATTTT
TRBD1	TRBV6-4	NA	TRBJ1-2	CASSDSSDRGLGGYTF	TGTGCCAGCAGTGACTCCTCGGACAGGGGGCTTGGTGGCTACACCTTC
NA	TRBV5-1	NA	TRBJ1-2	CASTSGGWNGYTF	TGCGCCAGCACCTCGGGGGGCTGGAATGGCTACACCTTC
NA	TRBV19	NA	TRBJ2-3	CASSIMTGGGGTDTQYF	TGTGCCAGTAGTATTATGACAGGCGGTGGGGGCACAGATACGCAGTATTTT
NA	TRBV30	NA	TRBJ1-4	CAWSEETLREKLFF	TGTGCCTGGAGTGAGGAGACCTTGAGGGAAAAACTGTTTTTT
NA	TRBV2	NA	TRBJ1-2	CASSGDTYGYTF	TGTGCCAGCAGTGGGGACACCTATGGCTACACCTTC
NA	TRBV19	NA	TRBJ1-5	CASSIRPGKDQPQHF	TGTGCCAGTAGTATAAGGCCGGGAAAGGACCAGCCCCAGCATTTT
NA	TRBV5-1	NA	TRBJ2-4	CASSLAQGNIQYF	TGCGCCAGCAGCTTGGCGCAGGGAAACATTCAGTACTTC
NA	TRBV27	NA	TRBJ1-1	CASSLQGHGDTEAFF	TGTGCCAGCAGTTTACAGGGTCATGGGGACACTGAAGCTTTCTTT
NA	TRBV12-3/TRBV12-4	NA	TRBJ1-2	CASSSRADFGYTF	TGTGCCAGCAGTTCCCGGGCGGATTTTGGCTACACCTTC
TRBD1	TRBV4-1	NA	TRBJ1-4	CASSQAGTGVEKLFF	TGCGCCAGCAGCCAAGCTGGGACAGGGGTTGAAAAACTGTTTTTT
NA	TRBV7-9	NA	TRBJ1-5	CASSLSGMGQPQHF	TGTGCCAGCAGCTTGTCAGGGATGGGTCAGCCCCAGCATTTT
NA	TRBV6-5	NA	TRBJ1-6	CASSSTELYNSPLHF	TGTGCCAGCAGCTCGACAGAGCTGTATAATTCACCCCTCCACTTT
NA	TRBV7-2	NA	TRBJ1-5	CASSLRRGGQPQHF	TGTGCCAGCAGCTTAAGGAGGGGCGGTCAGCCCCAGCATTTT
TRBD1	TRBV19	NA	TRBJ1-1	CASSQTGPDTEAFF	TGTGCCAGTAGTCAGACAGGGCCAGACACTGAAGCTTTCTTT
NA	TRBV4-1	NA	TRBJ1-2	CASSQEGEQNYGYTF	TGCGCCAGCAGCCAAGAAGGCGAACAGAACTATGGCTACACCTTC
NA	TRBV4-3	NA	TRBJ1-2	CASSPAGTRSDYGYTF	TGCGCCAGCAGCCCAGCCGGAACGCGGTCGGACTATGGCTACACCTTC
TRBD1	TRBV2	NA	TRBJ1-1	CASSFRQGANTEAFF	TGTGCCAGCAGCTTTAGACAGGGGGCGAACACTGAAGCTTTCTTT
NA	TRBV6-5	few	TRBJ1-1	CASTDWENTEAFF	TGTGCCAGCACCGACTGGGAGAACACTGAAGCTTTCTTT
NA	TRBV7-9	NA	TRBJ1-1	CASSLGSRLNTEAFF	TGTGCCAGCAGCTTAGGTTCCAGGTTGAACACTGAAGCTTTCTTT
NA	TRBV14	few	TRBJ1-1	CASSQNRNTEAFF	TGTGCCAGCAGCCAGAACAGGAACACTGAAGCTTTCTTT
TRBD1	TRBV2	NA	TRBJ2-5	CASTPEGATLGTQYF	TGTGCCAGCACCCCTGAGGGGGCCACCCTGGGGACCCAGTACTTC
TRBD2	TRBV15	NA	TRBJ2-3	CATKAGGKNTDTQYF	TGTGCCACAAAAGCGGGGGGGAAAAACACAGATACGCAGTATTTT
TRBD2	TRBV7-7	NA	TRBJ2-7	CASSSGTSGYEQYF	TGTGCCAGCAGCTCCGGGACTAGCGGCTACGAGCAGTACTTC
NA	TRBV12-3/TRBV12-4	NA	TRBJ1-2	CASSLVDYGYTF	TGTGCCAGCAGTTTAGTAGACTATGGCTACACCTTC
NA	TRBV18	NA	TRBJ2-7	CASSPPGVRSYEQYF	TGTGCCAGCTCACCCCCAGGGGTAAGATCCTACGAGCAGTACTTC
NA	TRBV6-2/TRBV6-3	NA	TRBJ2-7	CASSLTGSEQYF	TGTGCCAGCAGTTTAACAGGGAGCGAGCAGTACTTC
NA	TRBV7-3	once	TRBJ1-4	CASSLNRAYPGKLFF	TGTGCCAGCAGCTTAAATCGGGCGTACCCGGGGAAACTGTTTTTT
NA	TRBV28	once	TRBJ1-2	CASTREGSRHNYGYTF	TGTGCCAGCACACGGGAGGGAAGCCGCCATAACTATGGCTACACCTTC
NA	TRBV5-8	NA	TRBJ1-3	CASSLRSRNTIYF	TGTGCCAGCAGCTTGAGATCGCGAAACACCATATATTTT
NA	TRBV6-5	NA	TRBJ2-1	CASSYSWVAGEQFF	TGTGCCAGCAGTTACTCGTGGGTAGCAGGTGAGCAGTTCTTC
NA	TRBV7-3	NA	TRBJ1-2	CASSPGHANYGYTF	TGTGCCAGCAGCCCGGGACATGCTAACTATGGCTACACCTTC